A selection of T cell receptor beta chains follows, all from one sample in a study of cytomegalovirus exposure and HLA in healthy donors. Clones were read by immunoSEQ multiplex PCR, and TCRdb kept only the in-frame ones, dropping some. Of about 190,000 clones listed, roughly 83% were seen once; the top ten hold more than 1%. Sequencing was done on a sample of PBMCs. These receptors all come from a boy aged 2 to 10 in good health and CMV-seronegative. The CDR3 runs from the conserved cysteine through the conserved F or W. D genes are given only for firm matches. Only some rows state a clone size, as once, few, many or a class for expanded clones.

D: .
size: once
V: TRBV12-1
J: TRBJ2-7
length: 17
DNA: TGTGCCAGCAGCTTTGTAGTGCCTAGCGGGTGCTCCTACGAGCAGTACTTC
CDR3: CASSFVVPSGCSYEQYF

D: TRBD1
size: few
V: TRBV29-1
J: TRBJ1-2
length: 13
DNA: TGCAGCGTTGGACAGGGGGCGACGGGCGGCTACACCTTC
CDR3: CSVGQGATGGYTF

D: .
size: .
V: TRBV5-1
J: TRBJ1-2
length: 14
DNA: TGCGCCAGCAGCCAGACAGTGTTTAACTATGGCTACACCTTC
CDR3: CASSQTVFNYGYTF

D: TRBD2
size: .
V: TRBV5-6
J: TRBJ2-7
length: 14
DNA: TGTGCCAGCAGCTTGGGGACTAGAGTGGGCGAGCAGTACTTC
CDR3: CASSLGTRVGEQYF

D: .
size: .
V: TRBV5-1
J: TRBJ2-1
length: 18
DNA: TGCGCCAGCAGCTTGGAATCTCCGGGCTACGGGATCCGGGGTGAGCAGTTCTTC
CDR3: CASSLESPGYGIRGEQFF

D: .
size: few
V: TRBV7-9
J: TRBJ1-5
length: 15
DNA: TGTGCCAGCAGCTTAAGTTCGAGGCTAGGCCAGCCCCAGCATTTT
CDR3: CASSLSSRLGQPQHF

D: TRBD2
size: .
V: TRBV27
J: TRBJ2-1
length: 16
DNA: TGTGCCAGCAGAGCCCGGGCGGTAGCGGGAGGCCGTGAGCAGTTCTTC
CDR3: CASRARAVAGGREQFF

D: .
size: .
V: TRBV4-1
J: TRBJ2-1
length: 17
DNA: TGCGCCAGCAGCCAAGAGGGTGGGCGGGCCCTTCGGCATGAGCAGTTCTTC
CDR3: CASSQEGGRALRHEQFF

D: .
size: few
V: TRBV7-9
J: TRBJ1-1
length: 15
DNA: TGTGCCAGCAGCTTAGCGAGGACAGCGAACACTGAAGCTTTCTTT
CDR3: CASSLARTANTEAFF

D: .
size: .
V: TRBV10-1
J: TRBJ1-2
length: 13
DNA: TGCGCCAGCAGTCCCGGAAGGGGGTATGGCTACACCTTC
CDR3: CASSPGRGYGYTF

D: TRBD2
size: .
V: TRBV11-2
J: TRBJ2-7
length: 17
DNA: TGTGCCAGCAGCTTAGGGGGACTAGCGGGAGCTAGCTACGAGCAGTACTTC
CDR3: CASSLGGLAGASYEQYF

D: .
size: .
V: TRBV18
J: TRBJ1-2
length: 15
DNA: TGTGCCAGCTCACCTACAGGAGACTCTAACTATGGCTACACCTTC
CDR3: CASSPTGDSNYGYTF

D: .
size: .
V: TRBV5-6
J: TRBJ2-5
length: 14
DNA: TGTGCCAGCAGCCCCACGGGGTTGTTAGAGACCCAGTACTTC
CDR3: CASSPTGLLETQYF

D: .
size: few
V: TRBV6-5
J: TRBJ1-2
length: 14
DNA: TGTGCCACCGGGGGGCCAGAGAATAACTATGGCTACACCTTC
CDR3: CATGGPENNYGYTF

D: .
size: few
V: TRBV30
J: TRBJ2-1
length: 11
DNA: TGTGCCTGGTTCAACCGGAATGAGCAGTTCTTC
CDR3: CAWFNRNEQFF

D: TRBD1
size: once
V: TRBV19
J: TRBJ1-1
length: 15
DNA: TGTGCCAGCGAGACAGGGGGCAGGTCGTTTTCAGGGGCTTTCTTT
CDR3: CASETGGRSFSGAFF

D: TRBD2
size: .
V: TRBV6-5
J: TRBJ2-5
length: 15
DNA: TGTGCCAGCAGTCGGGGGGGTGACGGAAGAGAGACCCAGTACTTC
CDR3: CASSRGGDGRETQYF

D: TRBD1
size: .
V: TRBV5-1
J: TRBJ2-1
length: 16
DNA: TGCGCCAGCAGCATCCCCGGGACAGGGGGCAAGAATGAGCAGTTCTTC
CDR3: CASSIPGTGGKNEQFF

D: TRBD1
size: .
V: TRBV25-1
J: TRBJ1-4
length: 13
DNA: TGTGCCAGCAGGGGACAGGTATATGAAAAACTGTTTTTT
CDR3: CASRGQVYEKLFF

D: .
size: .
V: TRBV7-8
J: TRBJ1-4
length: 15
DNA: TGTGCCAGCAGCCTACGTCATGGTTCTAATGAAAAACTGTTTTTT
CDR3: CASSLRHGSNEKLFF

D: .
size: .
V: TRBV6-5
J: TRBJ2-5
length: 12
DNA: TGTGCCAGCAGCTCAGGGGGGGAGACCCAGTACTTC
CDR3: CASSSGGETQYF

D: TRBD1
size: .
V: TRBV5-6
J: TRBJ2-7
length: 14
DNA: TGTGCCAGCGAACCGGGACAGGGGCACTACGAGCAGTACTTC
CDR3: CASEPGQGHYEQYF

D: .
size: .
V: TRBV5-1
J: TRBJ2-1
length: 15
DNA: TGCGCCAGCAGCTGGCAACTAGAACCCTACAATGAGCAGTTCTTC
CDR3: CASSWQLEPYNEQFF

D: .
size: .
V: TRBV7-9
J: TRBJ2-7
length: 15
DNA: TGTGCCAGCAGCTTTTTCGACAGGTCCGGCAACGAGCAGTACTTC
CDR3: CASSFFDRSGNEQYF

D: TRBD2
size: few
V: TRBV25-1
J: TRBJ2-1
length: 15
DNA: TGTGCCAGCGCCTCTAGCGGGGGGCCTGGGGATGAGCAGTTCTTC
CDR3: CASASSGGPGDEQFF

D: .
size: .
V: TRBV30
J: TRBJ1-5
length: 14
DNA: TGTGCCTGGAGTGTGGGGGCGATTGATCAGCCCCAGCATTTT
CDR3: CAWSVGAIDQPQHF

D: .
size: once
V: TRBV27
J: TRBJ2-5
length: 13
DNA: TGTGCCCCCCGGGTCGGGGGTGGAGAGACCCAGTACTTC
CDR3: CAPRVGGGETQYF

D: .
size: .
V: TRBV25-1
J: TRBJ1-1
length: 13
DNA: TGTGCCAGCAGTGGGGTGCAGGGAACTGAAGCTTTCTTT
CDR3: CASSGVQGTEAFF

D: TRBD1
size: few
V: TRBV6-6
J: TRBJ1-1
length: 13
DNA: TGTGCCAGCAGACAGGGGGTGAACACTGAAGCTTTCTTT
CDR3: CASRQGVNTEAFF

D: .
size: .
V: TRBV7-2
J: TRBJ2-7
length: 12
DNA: TGTGCCAGCAGCTTTACTAGAGGCGAGCAGTACTTC
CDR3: CASSFTRGEQYF

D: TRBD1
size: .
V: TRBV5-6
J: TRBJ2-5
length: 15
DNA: TGTGCCAGCAGCTTGGAACAGGGGGCACAAGAGACCCAGTACTTC
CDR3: CASSLEQGAQETQYF

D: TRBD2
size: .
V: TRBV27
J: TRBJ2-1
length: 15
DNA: TGTGCCAGCAGCCTAGAGGCTAGCGGGAGACGGGAGCAGTTCTTC
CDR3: CASSLEASGRREQFF

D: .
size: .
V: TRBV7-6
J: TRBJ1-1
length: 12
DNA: TGTGCCAGCAGCTTTGCGGACACTGAAGCTTTCTTT
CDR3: CASSFADTEAFF

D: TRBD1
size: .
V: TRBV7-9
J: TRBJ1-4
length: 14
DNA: TGTGCCAGCAGCGACAGGGGGCGTCTTGAAAAACTGTTTTTT
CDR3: CASSDRGRLEKLFF

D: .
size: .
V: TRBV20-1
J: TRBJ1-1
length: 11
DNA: TGCAGTGCCCTCAGTAACACTGAAGCTTTCTTT
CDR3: CSALSNTEAFF

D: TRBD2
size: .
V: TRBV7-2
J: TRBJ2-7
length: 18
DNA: TGTGCCAGCAGCTCAAGAACGGAACTAGCGGAGGGGACTTACGAGCAGTACTTC
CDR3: CASSSRTELAEGTYEQYF

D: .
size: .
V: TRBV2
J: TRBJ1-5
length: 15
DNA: TGTGCCAGCAGCCCCGGGGGAGCGTCGAATCAGCCCCAGCATTTT
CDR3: CASSPGGASNQPQHF

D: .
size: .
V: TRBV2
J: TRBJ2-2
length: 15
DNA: TGTGCCAGCAGTGTGGGAAGGGGATTAGCCGGGGAGCTGTTTTTT
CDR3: CASSVGRGLAGELFF

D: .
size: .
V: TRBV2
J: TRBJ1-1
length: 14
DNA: TGTGCCAGCAGTGAGATGGACATGAACACTGAAGCTTTCTTT
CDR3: CASSEMDMNTEAFF

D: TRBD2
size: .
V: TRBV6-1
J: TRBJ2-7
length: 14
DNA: TGTGCCAGCAGTGAAGGGGGGGGAGTGGACGAGCAGTACTTC
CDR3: CASSEGGGVDEQYF